The entry that follows covers one TCR beta chain sequence. Template material for TCR beta VDJ and CDR3 profiling consisted of genomic DNA. TCRdb used MiXCR to reprocess the reads, holding one entry per CDR3 protein. This table holds roughly 170,000 distinct CDR3 sequences, 45% to 60% found once. Trimming left V 6 bases short and J 6 bases short, with 14 bases between. CDR3 length equals 14 residues. Germline lookup yields CDR1 SNHLY and CDR2 FYNNEI. Selection for sequencing was limited to patients who had shown CD8+CD57+ cell expansion by flow cytometry. The data were taken from a study of CD8+CD57+ T cells in acquired aplastic anemia.

The rearrangement joins TRBV2 to TRBJ2-2, with D hard to call. The receptor comes from a human donor with aplastic anemia. Specimen: sorted CD4+, CD8+, or CD8+CD57+ T cells (not recorded which) from PBMCs. Here the CDR3 DNA reads TGTGCCAGCAGCTCCGGACCGGCCGCCGGGGAGCTGTTTTTT. Translation gives CASSSGPAAGELFF. The full variable domain, completed using reference TRBV2 and TRBJ2-2, is EPEVTQTPSHQVTQMGQEVILRCVPISNHLYFYWYRQILGQKVEFLVSFYNNEISEKSEIFDDQFSVERPDGSNFTLKIRSTKLEDSAMYFCASSSGPAAGELFFGEGSRLTVL.